The next 14 T cell receptor beta chains were all read from a single sample in a study of identical twins. TCRdb fed the 5' RACE reads into MiXCR, producing one record per CDR3 protein. This table has some 1,700,000 distinct CDR3 sequences, about 30% appearing once. Sequences were obtained from cord blood. The receptors were sampled from a newborn girl in good health.

The rearrangement links TRBV6-2 or TRBV6-3 to TRBJ1-1; a possible D gene is TRBD1 (5 bases). The V and J ends lost 0 bases and 4 bases respectively, with 9 bases between them. Germline assignment: CDR1 MNHEY and CDR2 SVGEGT. This CDR3 has 14 amino acids. The CDR3 DNA reads as TGTGCCAGCAGTTACTCGTATGGGGGCACTGAAGCTTTCTTT. It translates to CASSYSYGGTEAFF.

In this sample, this clonotype turned up a few times. The rearrangement uses TRBV20-1 and TRBJ1-2; D ambiguous. V lost 4 bases and J lost 3, with 21 bases in between. The CDR3 sequence is 16 residues long. Germline V gives CDR1 DFQATT, CDR2 SNEGSKA (reference sequence). The CDR3 is CSAIRAVPYADYGYTF. CDR3 nucleotides: TGCAGTGCTATTCGGGCCGTCCCATATGCGGACTATGGCTACACCTTC.

The genes are TRBV4-1 and TRBJ2-3; TRBD2 aligns across 9 bases. This CDR3 is 17 amino acids long. Trimming cost V 1 base and J 0 bases; bases outside gene matches: 5. Germline V CDR1 and CDR2: MGHRA, YSYEKL. In nucleotides, the CDR3 is TGCGCCAGCAGCCAAGCCAGACTAGCGGCCAGCACAGATACGCAGTATTTT. This sequence encodes CASSQARLAASTDTQYF.

This clonotype has a handful of counts. This sequence joins TRBV20-1 and TRBJ2-1; D is possibly TRBD1 (6 bases). Germline V lookup: CDR1 DFQATT, CDR2 SNEGSKA (reference sequence). The CDR3 contains 15 residues. V lost 0 bases to trimming and J lost 8 bases, with 17 bases between them. The CDR3 DNA is TGCAGTGCTAGAGAGGGGGTCCGAAGGGGGTATGAGCAGTTCTTC. Its translation: CSAREGVRRGYEQFF.

This clonotype was recorded at least ten times. The genes are TRBV10-3 and TRBJ2-5, with a weak D call TRBD1 (6 bases). V gave up 8 bases and J gave up 0 bases, with 7 bases separating them. In germline, CDR1 is ENHRY, CDR2 SYGVKD. The CDR3 extends over 12 amino acids. CDR3 sequence reads: CAIRDNQETQYF. In DNA form, the CDR3 reads TGTGCCATCCGGGACAACCAAGAGACCCAGTACTTC.

V is TRBV7-2 and J is TRBJ2-1, with TRBD2 matching 13 bases. J was trimmed by 9 bases and V by 0 bases; bases with no gene match: 5. Germline V gene sequence: CDR1 SGHTA, CDR2 FQGNSA. CDR3 length: 16 residues. The CDR3: CASSLAGTSGIFEQFF. The CDR3 bases are TGTGCCAGCAGCTTAGCCGGGACTAGCGGGATATTTGAGCAGTTCTTC.

The chain recombines TRBV20-1 with TRBJ1-2; D is ambiguous. The CDR3 length is 14 residues. V was clipped by 4 bases and J by 4 bases, with 16 bases between them. The germline gives CDR1 DFQATT, CDR2 SNEGSKA (reference sequence). As DNA, the CDR3 is TGCAGTGCTATGGACCGCCCGCAGAGCTATGGCTACACCTTC. Its protein is CSAMDRPQSYGYTF.

This clonotype was picked up a small number of times. This chain uses TRBV9 with TRBJ2-3; 7 bases line up with TRBD2. This CDR3 has 13 residues. V dropped 1 base and J dropped 5; count of bases not matched to a gene: 1. Germline V gene sequence: CDR1 SGDLS, CDR2 YYNGEE. The CDR3 here is CASSVRGEDTQYF. As DNA, the CDR3 is TGTGCCAGCAGCGTACGGGGGGAAGATACGCAGTATTTT.

This clonotype came up a few times. This chain links TRBV20-1 with TRBJ1-6; the D gene is possibly TRBD1 (5 bases). V was trimmed by 1 base and J by 0 bases, leaving 13 bases between them. Germline V lookup: CDR1 DFQATT, CDR2 SNEGSKA (reference sequence). This CDR3 has 17 residues. CDR3 loop: CSARAGGEGSYNSPLHF. CDR3 bases: TGCAGTGCTAGAGCCGGGGGTGAGGGCTCCTATAATTCACCCCTCCACTTT.

The chain is built from TRBV7-4 and TRBJ2-1, with D perhaps TRBD2 (5 bases). The better agreement between TRBJ2-7 and the DNA end casts doubt on the J call. From germline, CDR1 is SGHVT and CDR2 SQSDAQ. This CDR3 region has 17 residues. This chain's CDR3 is CASSLVVGASSYNEQYF. The CDR3 DNA reads as TGTGCCAGCAGCTTAGTAGTGGGAGCCAGCTCTTACAATGAGCAGTACTTC.

The genes are TRBV9 and TRBJ2-5; a possible D gene is TRBD1 (7 bases). This CDR3 has 15 residues. The V end lost 2 bases, the J end lost 5 bases, and 16 bases lay between the germline ends. The germline gives CDR1 SGDLS, CDR2 YYNGEE. CDR3 region: CASSVRGGAGETQYF. CDR3 in DNA: TGTGCCAGCAGCGTTCGAGGGGGCGCGGGGGAGACCCAGTACTTC. Filled out from reference TRBV9 and TRBJ2-5, the complete variable domain reads DSGVTQTPKHLITATGQRVTLRCSPRSGDLSVYWYQQSLDQGLQFLIQYYNGEERAKGNILERFSAQQFPDLHSELNLSSLELGDSALYFCASSVRGGAGETQYFGPGTRLLVL.

J is TRBJ1-2 and V is TRBV6-5; 7 nucleotides match TRBD1. J lost 2 bases, V lost 8 bases, and 5 bases had no gene match. Germline V gene sequence: CDR1 MNHEY, CDR2 SVGAGI. The CDR3 covers 13 residues. The CDR3 is CASRQGHNYGYTF. The CDR3 DNA reads as TGTGCCAGCCGACAGGGACACAACTATGGCTACACCTTC.

This clonotype has at least ten counts. The CDR3 DNA is TGTGCCAGCAGCCAAGGTAGCGGGAGCTACGAGCAGTACTTC. Translating it yields CASSQGSGSYEQYF. The chain has TRBV3-1 and TRBJ2-7; 9 nucleotides line up with TRBD2. Germline CDR1 reads LGHDT; CDR2 reads YNNKEL (reference sequence). CDR3 length: 14 residues. Trimming took 1 base from V and 3 from J; bases not matched to a gene: 1.

A note on this clonotype: A junction boundary mismatches the germline segment, possibly from a read error. The CDR3 is CSAKGQGAPDAQYF. The DNA of the CDR3 is TGCAGTGCTAAAGGACAGGGGGCCCCAGATGCGCAGTATTTT. This chain connects TRBV20-1 to TRBJ2-3; 11 positions agree with TRBD1. From germline, CDR1 is DFQATT and CDR2 SNEGSKA (reference sequence). This CDR3 region has 14 residues.